The clone carrying this T cell receptor beta chain was seen a handful of times. The source of the sample is a study of blood T cell repertoires in COVID-19. Data came from immunoSEQ multiplex PCR; TCRdb stores just in-frame clones and leaves some out. The profile shows some 150,000 clones, approximately 87% of them singletons. Looked up from germline, CDR1 is MNHNS and CDR2 is SASEGT. The germline V and J ends were trimmed by 0 bases and 7 bases, with 16 bases remaining between them. The CDR3 is 15 residues long. This TCR was recovered from a woman aged 55 to 70 with COVID-19, enrolled during active disease. Sequenced sample: peripheral blood. The chain carries TRBV6-1 and TRBJ2-7, with D perhaps matching TRBD2 (7 bases). The CDR3 sequence: CASSEAPQGGGEQYF. The CDR3 bases are TGTGCCAGCAGTGAAGCCCCCCAGGGAGGGGGAGAGCAGTACTTC.